The source of this TCR beta chain is a study of cytomegalovirus exposure and HLA in healthy donors. Whole-study context: The same platform was used for the 100 to 150 validation repertoires and the 600 to 850 first-cohort repertoires, a later analysis reported.

Assay: immunoSEQ multiplex PCR; the TCRdb copy retains only in-frame clones and omits some. The sample has about 130,000 clones; about nine tenths are singletons. Regarding this clone: Its antigen is as yet unknown.

Trimming cost V 11 bases and J 1 base; bases outside gene matches: 6. The CDR3 runs to 13 residues. The germline V gene encodes CDR1 KGHSH and CDR2 LQKENI. Study-wide results and limits: The study put 150 or so TCR beta chains on its list as cytomegalovirus-associated. High sensitivity and specificity were reportedly achieved when the classifier diagnosed cytomegalovirus status.

The sample comprised PBMCs. The source is a woman aged 18-29 years in good health and CMV-seronegative. The chain carries TRBV18 and TRBJ1-1; 8 nucleotides align to TRBD1. The CDR3 bases are TGTGCCGTTGGACAGGGAAGGAACACTGAAGCTTTCTTT. It translates to CAVGQGRNTEAFF.